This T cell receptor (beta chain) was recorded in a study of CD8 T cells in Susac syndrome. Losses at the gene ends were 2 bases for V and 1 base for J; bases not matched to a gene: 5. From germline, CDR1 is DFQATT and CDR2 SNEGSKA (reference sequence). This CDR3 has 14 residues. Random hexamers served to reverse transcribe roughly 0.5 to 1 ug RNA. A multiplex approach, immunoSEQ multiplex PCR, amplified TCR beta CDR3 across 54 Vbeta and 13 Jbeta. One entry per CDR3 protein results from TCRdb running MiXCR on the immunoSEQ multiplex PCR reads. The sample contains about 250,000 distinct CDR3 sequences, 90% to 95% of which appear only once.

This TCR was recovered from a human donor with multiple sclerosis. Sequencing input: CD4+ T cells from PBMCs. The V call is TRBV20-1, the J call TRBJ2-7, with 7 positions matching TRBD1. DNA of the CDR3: TGCAGTGCTAGACCGAACAGGGGATCCTACGAGCAGTACTTC. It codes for CSARPNRGSYEQYF.